These 13 T cell receptor beta chains share one sample of origin, sequenced in a study of cytomegalovirus exposure and HLA in healthy donors. Vbeta (60) and Jbeta (13) primers were used in the PCR. Repertoires were generated with immunoSEQ multiplex PCR, while TCRdb's copy carries only in-frame clones and drops some. The table includes about 200,000 clones, 76% detected once. The sequencing sample was made of PBMCs. The receptors originated from a man aged 18 to 29 in good health and CMV-seronegative.

The V call is TRBV6-5, the J call TRBJ2-4; 7 nucleotides line up with TRBD1. Looked up from germline, CDR1 is MNHEY and CDR2 is SVGAGI. V lost 7 bases to trimming and J lost 16 bases; unmatched junction nucleotides: 10. The CDR3 length is 11 residues. The CDR3 DNA reads TGTGCCAGCACCGACAGGGTGGTGAAATACTTC. Its protein product is CASTDRVVKYF.

The rearrangement uses TRBV9 and TRBJ2-5, with 8 bases fitting TRBD2. The CDR3 runs to 14 residues. J was trimmed by 3 bases and V by 2 bases; bases with no gene match: 3. Germline CDR1 SGDLS, CDR2 YYNGEE. This CDR3 reads CASSVSGVKETQYF. For the CDR3, the DNA is TGTGCCAGCAGCGTTAGCGGGGTGAAAGAGACCCAGTACTTC.

V usage is TRBV10-3 and J usage is TRBJ1-3, with 8 bases fitting TRBD1. The trim removed 6 bases at V and 2 bases at J, leaving 9 bases unmatched. Germline values: CDR1 ENHRY, CDR2 SYGVKD. CDR3 length equals 16 residues. The CDR3 DNA sequence: TGTGCCATCAGCGCACTCTCGACAGGGGCTGGAAACACCATATATTTT. Translation gives CAISALSTGAGNTIYF.

The rearrangement links TRBV19 to TRBJ1-1, with 7 bases lining up with TRBD1. Germline CDR1 is LNHDA and CDR2 is SQIVND (reference sequence). This CDR3 is built from 14 residues. V lost 3 bases, J lost 0 bases, and 1 base stayed unmatched. CDR3 sequence: CASSMGQMNTEAFF. CDR3 nucleotide sequence: TGTGCCAGTAGTATGGGACAGATGAACACTGAAGCTTTCTTT.

The rearrangement uses TRBV2 and TRBJ2-1, with D possibly TRBD1 on 5 matching bases. V gave up 7 bases and J gave up 0 bases, with 13 bases separating them. This CDR3 region has 15 residues. From germline, CDR1 is SNHLY and CDR2 FYNNEI. CDR3 sequence (DNA): TGTGCCAGCATATTTGACAGTAGCTCCTACAATGAGCAGTTCTTC. Protein product: CASIFDSSSYNEQFF.

This rearrangement joins TRBV6-6 to TRBJ2-1, with D unresolved. Per the germline V gene, CDR1 is MNHNY and CDR2 is SVGAGI (reference sequence). The V end was cut by 6 bases, the J end by 5 bases, with 11 bases between. This CDR3 contains 13 residues. The CDR3 spells CASRPQIDNEQFF. In nucleotides, the CDR3 is TGTGCCAGCAGGCCCCAGATCGACAATGAGCAGTTCTTC.

The genes are TRBV20-1 and TRBJ1-2; D is ambiguous. Germline V gene sequence: CDR1 DFQATT, CDR2 SNEGSKA (reference sequence). The CDR3 has 11 residues. The CDR3: CTGPSGNGYTF. The CDR3 DNA sequence: TGCACCGGGCCGTCGGGGAATGGCTACACCTTC.

This clone showed up just a few times. This chain links TRBV28 with TRBJ2-7; 8 bases match TRBD1. There are 11 residues in the CDR3. Germline V CDR1 and CDR2: MDHEN, SYDVKM. V dropped 10 bases and J dropped 6; count of bases not matched to a gene: 5. In nucleotides, the CDR3 is TGTGCCACCGGACAGGGAGCCGAGCAGTACTTC. Encoded protein: CATGQGAEQYF. Together with reference TRBV28 and TRBJ2-7, the CDR3 gives the full variable domain: DVKVTQSSRYLVKRTGEKVFLECVQDMDHENMFWYRQDPGLGLRLIYFSYDVKMKEKGDIPEGYSVSREKKERFSLILESASTNQTSMYLCATGQGAEQYFGPGTRLTVT.

The genes are TRBV9 and TRBJ2-1; 11 bases map to TRBD2. J was trimmed by 8 bases and V by 0 bases; bases with no gene match: 4. The CDR3 is made up of 15 amino acids. CDR1 is SGDLS and CDR2 is YYNGEE in the germline V gene. CDR3 coding DNA: TGTGCCAGCAGCGTAGGGGGACTAGCGGCCGATGAGCAGTTCTTC. It yields the protein CASSVGGLAADEQFF.

The rearrangement uses TRBV30 and TRBJ1-1; D ambiguous. The CDR3 is made up of 12 amino acids. V lost 0 bases, J lost 5 bases, and 7 bases lay in between. The germline V gene encodes CDR1 GTSNPN and CDR2 SVGIG (reference sequence). The CDR3 spells CAWSVQSTEAFF. The DNA for the CDR3 is TGTGCCTGGAGTGTACAGAGTACTGAAGCTTTCTTT.

V is TRBV30 and J is TRBJ2-6, with 7 bases lining up with TRBD2. Trimming at V came to 2 bases and at J to 2 bases, leaving 0 bases not matched to a gene. CDR1 is GTSNPN and CDR2 is SVGIG in the germline V gene (reference sequence). The CDR3 length is 14 residues. The CDR3 region has the DNA TGTGCCTGGAGTCGGGGGGCTGGGGCCAACGTCCTGACTTTC. Protein sequence: CAWSRGAGANVLTF.

J is TRBJ1-3 and V is TRBV18; D remains ambiguous. Germline CDR1 is KGHSH and CDR2 is LQKENI. Deletions cut 6 bases from V and 4 bases from J, with 16 bases between. The CDR3 length is 15 residues. The CDR3 loop is CASSLGPEAGNTIYF. The CDR3 DNA reads as TGTGCCAGCTCCCTGGGTCCCGAGGCGGGAAACACCATATATTTT.

V and J are TRBV10-3 and TRBJ2-7; D is possibly TRBD1 (6 bases). Between the trimmed V and J ends, which lost 0 bases and 2 bases, there was a span of 17 bases. The CDR3 sequence is 17 residues long. Germline CDR1 ENHRY, CDR2 SYGVKD. The CDR3 DNA sequence: TGTGCCATCAGTGAGTCGGTAGGGGCAGGGGCCACCTACGAGCAGTACTTC. Protein product: CAISESVGAGATYEQYF.